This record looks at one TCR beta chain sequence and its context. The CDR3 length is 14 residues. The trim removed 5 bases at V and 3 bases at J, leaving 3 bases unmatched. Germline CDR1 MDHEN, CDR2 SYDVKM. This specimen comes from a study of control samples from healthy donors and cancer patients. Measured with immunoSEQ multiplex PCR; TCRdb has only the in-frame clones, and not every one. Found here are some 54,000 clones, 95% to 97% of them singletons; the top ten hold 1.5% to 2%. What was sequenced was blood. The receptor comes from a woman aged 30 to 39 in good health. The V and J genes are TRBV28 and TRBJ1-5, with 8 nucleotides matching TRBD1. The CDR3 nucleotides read TGTGCCAGCAGTCTGACAGGGGTCAATCAGCCCCAGCATTTT. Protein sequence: CASSLTGVNQPQHF.